This T cell receptor beta chain was sequenced for a study of beta chain features in type 1 diabetes. Study outcomes and limitations: Moderate but significant shortening of TCRB CDR3s was recorded in all four CD4+ subsets from Type 1 diabetes patients. Naive, central memory and Treg TCRB repertoires seemed to resemble each other more closely in patients than they did in healthy donors. Whether HLA type influences TCRB rearrangement remained unresolved here.

CD4+ naive, central memory, regulatory and stem cell-like memory subsets were isolated by sorting on CD45RO/CCR7/CD25/CD127/CD95/CD27. This clone has a single count. What it binds is unknown. The length of the CDR3 is 16 residues. The V and J ends lost 2 bases and 4 bases, in that order; junction bases with no gene match: 10. From germline, CDR1 is GTSNPN and CDR2 SVGIG (reference sequence). Of the isolated RNA, all was reverse transcribed, and so the sequenced material was expressed TCRB transcripts. Libraries were prepared by immunoSEQ multiplex PCR; TCRdb keeps only in-frame clonotypes and omits some of them. Of about 53,000 clones in the sample, under 75% are singletons; the top ten hold under 0.35%.

The V gene is TRBV30, the J gene TRBJ2-2; TRBD2 aligns across 7 bases. The TCR was taken from a woman younger than 45 with type 1 diabetes. The sequencing sample was made of stem cell memory CD4+ T cells from blood. CDR3 in DNA: TGTGCCTGGAGTTTGGGACTAACCGCTCTCACCGGGGAGCTGTTTTTT. Translation gives CAWSLGLTALTGELFF.